This entry is about one TCR beta chain. Its antigen is not known. The entry originates in a study of T cell repertoires in ileal Crohn's disease. Study-wide findings and caveats: Clonal expansions were more frequent in active smokers than non-smokers at surgery. High-frequency clones were more common in sorted CD8 than CD4 cells.

This CDR3 comprises 16 residues. Trimming removed 0 bases at V and 0 bases at J, with 8 bases between. Germline V gene data show CDR1 as SEHNR and CDR2 as FQNEAQ (reference sequence). TCRB immunosequencing input was roughly 500 nanograms of biopsy DNA per sample. TCRdb's copy holds only in-frame clones and misses some; the assay was immunoSEQ multiplex PCR. The data contain 15,000 or so clones, 65% to 85% of them seen just once; the ten biggest clones take up under 4.5%. Time point: neoterminal ileum biopsy at postoperative endoscopy, about 6 months after surgery. Specimen: ileal tissue. J is TRBJ1-4 and V is TRBV7-9; D not resolved. The receptor was derived from an adult with Crohn's disease. The CDR3 protein is CASSLAWGSTNEKLFF. CDR3 coding DNA: TGTGCCAGCAGCTTAGCGTGGGGTTCAACTAATGAAAAACTGTTTTTT.